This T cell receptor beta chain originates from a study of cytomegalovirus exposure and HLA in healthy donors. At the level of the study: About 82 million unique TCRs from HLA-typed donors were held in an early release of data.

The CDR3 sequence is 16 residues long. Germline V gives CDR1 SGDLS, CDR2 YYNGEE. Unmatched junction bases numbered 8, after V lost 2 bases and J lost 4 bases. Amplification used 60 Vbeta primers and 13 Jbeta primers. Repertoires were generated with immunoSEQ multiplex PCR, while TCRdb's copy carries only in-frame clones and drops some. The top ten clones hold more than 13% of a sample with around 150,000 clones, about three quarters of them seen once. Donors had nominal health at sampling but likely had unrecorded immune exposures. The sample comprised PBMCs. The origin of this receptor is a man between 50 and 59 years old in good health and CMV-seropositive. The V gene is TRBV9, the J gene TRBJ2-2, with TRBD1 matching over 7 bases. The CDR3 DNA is TGTGCCAGCAGCGTCGGGTCCTCAGGGGGCACCGGGGAGCTGTTTTTT. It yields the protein CASSVGSSGGTGELFF.